This entry is about one TCR beta chain. The sample originates from a study of naive and memory T cell subsets. The CDR3 loop spans 14 amino acids. Germline values: CDR1 MNHEY, CDR2 SVGAGI. With 8 bases removed from V and 8 bases from J, the gap between germline ends came to 19 bases. The beta constant-region primer was an equimolar mix of two oligonucleotides covering TRBC1 and TRBC2. Four rounds of PCR amplified the ligated cDNA using nested alpha and beta constant-region primers plus SP2. One entry per CDR3 protein, called by TCRdb with MiXCR from the UMI-ligation and nested PCR reads. The sample shows over 25,000 distinct CDR3 sequences, about 18% of them seen only once.

This clonotype was obtained from a human donor in good health. V and J are TRBV6-5 and TRBJ2-1; D remains ambiguous. The sequencing sample was made of effector memory CD4+ T cells from blood. Subset of the sample: effector memory, CD45RA- CD27-. The CDR3: CASQPFPSSDEQFF. Written as DNA, the CDR3 is TGTGCCAGCCAGCCCTTTCCAAGTTCCGATGAGCAGTTCTTC.